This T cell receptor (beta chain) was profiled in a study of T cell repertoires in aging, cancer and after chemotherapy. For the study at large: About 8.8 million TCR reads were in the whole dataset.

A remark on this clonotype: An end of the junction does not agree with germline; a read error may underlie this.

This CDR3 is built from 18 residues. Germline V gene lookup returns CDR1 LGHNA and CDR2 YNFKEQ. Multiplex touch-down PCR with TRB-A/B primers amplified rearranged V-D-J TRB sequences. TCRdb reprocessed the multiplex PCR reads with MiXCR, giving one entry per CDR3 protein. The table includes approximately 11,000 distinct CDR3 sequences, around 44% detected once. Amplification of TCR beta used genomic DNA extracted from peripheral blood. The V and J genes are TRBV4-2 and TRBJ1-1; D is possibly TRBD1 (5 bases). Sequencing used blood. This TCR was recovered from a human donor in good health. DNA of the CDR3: TGCGCCAGCAGCCAAGATCTGGGGAGGGGCCTATTGAACACTGAAGCTTTCTTT. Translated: CASSQDLGRGLLNTEAFF.